This T cell receptor beta chain was sequenced in a study of cytomegalovirus exposure and HLA in healthy donors (dated by TCRdb to about 2017). Regarding the complete study: In an earlier analysis of roughly 500 of the donors, 276 Gb of sequence data and 120 million or so unique TCR beta sequences from about 180 million T cells were reported. Typing coverage differed by locus: A, B, C, DRB1 and DQB1 were typed in roughly 620-630 donors, DQA1 in roughly 510, DPA1 in some 600, and DPB1 in just under 490. Along with the roughly 610-subject first cohort, a separate validation cohort of over a hundred different subjects was used. Donor age, sex, ethnicity and CMV serostatus were compiled alongside the repertoire data. An earlier analysis of 587 of the donors applied high-throughput TCR beta sequencing to assess whether each TCR beta V gene segment acted as functional or pseudogenic. A later genetic analysis used genome-wide SNP genotypes for about three fifths of the 666 donors, treating that subset as a discovery cohort. The genetic ancestry cluster associated with self-reported Caucasian donors included around four fifths of the approximately 400 genotyped donors. The aim of the study was to test whether cataloging public T cell receptors could identify signatures of past pathogen exposure. The study used immunosequencing to profile the T cell repertoires of approximately 650 subjects and linked those repertoires to cytomegalovirus serostatus. Rather than using new phenotypic data, the later analysis identified candidate immune exposures from TCR beta sequences and from how often those sequences occurred across donors. Every repertoire in the discovery cohort had been generated on one and the same sequencing platform. Roughly 5 DR-DQ haplotypes were handled as single units for association and clustering, since linkage in the cohort was strong. Across roughly 420 genotyped donors of the cohort, an average of roughly 200,000 unique TCR beta nucleotide sequences per donor were sequenced, and 15% to 20% of those sequences were non-productive. To study patterns of TCR occurrence, a later analysis re-analyzed previously published TCR beta repertoires from 700 or so donors and added high-resolution HLA genotyping. Both class I and class II loci were covered by HLA typing, at four-digit resolution. Roughly 300 gigabases of sequencing data and 70 million to 85 million unique TCR sequences were included in an early release covering about 700 HLA-typed donors. To predict cytomegalovirus infection status, the study combined high-throughput TCR immunosequencing, statistical association of individual TCRs with disease status, and machine learning.

Libraries were built with the immunoSEQ multiplex PCR assay. For the multiplex PCR, a mixture combining 60 forward primers for TCR Vbeta segments and 13 reverse primers for TCR Jbeta segments was used. Amplification of the CDR3 region of rearranged TCR beta genes was performed with a multiplex PCR assay on genomic DNA. The amplified TCR beta libraries were sequenced on the Illumina HiSeq System as 87-base-pair reads. Regarding the original processing steps: A later analysis counted approximately 84 million unique TCR beta chains across the 670 or so repertoires, and 9.5 million to 11 million of these chains were shared by at least two donors. A nearest-neighbor algorithm error-corrected the raw reads and collapsed the reads into unique sequences, merging closely related sequences to remove PCR and sequencing errors. Alignment of CDR3 sequences to IMGT reference sequences was used to assign V, D and J gene segments. For a sequence to be retained, a match of at least six nucleotides was required to both a V gene segment and a J gene segment. Rearrangements were called productive when the CDR3 lacked stop codons and stayed in frame with V and J; all others were non-productive. Following IMGT convention, CDR3 was defined as the stretch from the second conserved V-encoded cysteine up to the conserved J-encoded phenylalanine. The earlier analysis of fewer than 750 of the donors excluded sequences that lacked an unambiguous match to a single V gene segment. An earlier analysis of 587 of the donors classified V segments as functional when productive rearrangements were above 56.7% and as segregating when the standard deviation between donors was above 5%. A statistical classification framework was built to diagnose cytomegalovirus status from the catalog of TCR beta chain sequences. A later analysis assigned V and J genes by comparing TCR nucleotide sequences with IMGT/GENE-DB human TR gene sequences. Using the TCRdist pipeline, a later analysis assigned CDR3 sequences along with most-parsimonious VDJ recombination scenarios. In a later analysis, every TCR beta chain was defined by the combination of its CDR3 amino acid sequence and its V-gene family, and reads without a unique V-gene family were dropped. As a way to deal with suspected cross-contamination and a sequencing artifact, a later analysis dropped roughly 600 nucleotide sequences that were highly shared and had low generation probability. In a later analysis, a clonal expansion index was calculated for each public chain from normalized within-repertoire ranks of inferred template counts. In a later analysis, generation probabilities were computed with a VDJ recombination model fitted to out-of-frame rearrangements, and the resulting probabilities were checked against IGoR. A later analysis scored TCR-TCR, TCR-HLA and TCR-CMV co-occurrence with hypergeometric tests, applying a repertoire-size bias correction to TCR pairs. False discovery rates were estimated in a later analysis by permuting HLA or CMV assignments 20 times. In a later analysis, co-occurring TCRs were grouped with DBSCAN, and TCRdist sequence similarity was added when clustering was performed within HLA-allele-positive subsets. Co-occurrence clustering excluded repertoires with fewer than 30,000 or more than 120,000 public chains, plus five with anomalous nucleotide sharing. This immuneACCESS table, as held by TCRdb, lists in-frame sequences with V and J called but not all clones. Of the missing ones, under half trace to an unresolved V gene in checked studies; the others have no known cause. V and J calls and clone size are those listed in that table; D and trimming were worked out from the DNA. In this sample's table one finds 40,000 or so clones. More than 3% of the sample is held by the ten biggest clonotypes.

As for this clone: What this receptor recognizes is not known.

Study-level results and caveats: In a later analysis, the rate of TCR association differed among HLA loci, with DRB1 alleles having the most associated TCRs and HLA-C alleles having the fewest. Because some donors lacked HLA typing at each locus, the association tests relied only on the typed subset. It was suggested by the authors that the approach could potentially be generalized to other disease states and immunological phenotypes. The presence/absence analyses assumed that sequencing depth was roughly uniform across donors, and that assumption may not be true. The study gave a list of around 170 TCR beta chains associated with cytomegalovirus. An association between a missense DCLRE1C variant and V-gene and J-gene trimming of TCR beta chains was found in a later genetic analysis and replicated in an independent cohort. A cluster of highly shared sequence variants was judged likely to represent a technical artifact of the sequencing pipeline. In an earlier analysis of fewer than 750 of the donors, most TCR beta V segments were observed in productive rearrangements about 87% or about 30% of the time, broadly matching IMGT annotations. In a later analysis, HLA-associated TCR beta chains showed more clonal expansion and lower generation probabilities than non-associated chains that were equally common. Linkage disequilibrium might explain the correlated functional status among segregating V segments, but an unknown experimental factor could not be excluded. Most TCR sequences were seen in very few donors, while some public TCRs were found in many individuals. When HLA alleles, especially DR and DQ, strongly co-occurred, TCR associations were difficult to assign to individual alleles. Cytomegalovirus status was reported to be diagnosed by the classifier with high specificity and sensitivity in both the original and validation cohorts. The only immune exposure information available for the cohort was CMV serostatus. This cohort had only TCR beta chains sequenced, and the lack of alpha or paired-chain data limited which features could be detected. A later analysis associated 15,000 to 20,000 TCR beta sequences with specific HLA alleles at a false discovery rate of 0.05. The earlier analysis of fewer than 750 of the donors excluded over 15 rarely observed V segments, including chromosome 9 orphons, because counts were too low. A further reported finding was that TCR beta sequences accurately predicted the HLA-A and HLA-B alleles for most subjects in the first cohort. Most CMV-associated TCR beta chains appeared to be HLA-restricted in a later analysis, and the HLA associations seemed to be driven largely by CMV exposure. Compared with the roughly 600-donor mean, donors in an Asian-associated ancestry cluster had fewer N-insertions in productive TCRs, according to a later genetic analysis. A later analysis reported that several top co-occurrence clusters appeared linked to parvovirus B19, influenza, CMV and Epstein-Barr virus. Three of the identified cytomegalovirus-associated TCR beta chains were confirmed in vitro to be specific for cytomegalovirus antigens.

The cohort comprised 710 or so healthy bone marrow donors. At the time of sampling, every cohort member was nominally healthy, though immune exposures that went unrecorded were likely present. The donor was CMV seronegative and was included in the group of a few hundred seronegative cohort members. Every donor gave a peripheral blood sample, and the peripheral blood mononuclear cells from that sample were used for TCR beta sequencing. Genomic DNA was extracted from the blood cell samples with the Qiagen DNeasy Blood Extraction Kit. The specimen sequenced was PBMCs. The receptor was isolated from a male donor in good health and CMV-seronegative.

CDR3 loop: CASSPPGLAGPKETQYF. The DNA is as follows: TGTGCCAGCTCTCCGCCGGGACTAGCGGGGCCTAAAGAGACCCAGTACTTC. The chain employs TRBV18 and TRBJ2-5, with 13 bases matching TRBD2. As encoded in the germline V gene, CDR1 is KGHSH while CDR2 is LQKENI. V and J are trimmed by 6 bases and 3 bases, and the gene matches miss 10 bases of the junction. The CDR3, from cysteine to phenylalanine, totals 17 residues. Only the CDR3 portion is preserved as DNA: 51 bases, with reading frame beginning at the first base.